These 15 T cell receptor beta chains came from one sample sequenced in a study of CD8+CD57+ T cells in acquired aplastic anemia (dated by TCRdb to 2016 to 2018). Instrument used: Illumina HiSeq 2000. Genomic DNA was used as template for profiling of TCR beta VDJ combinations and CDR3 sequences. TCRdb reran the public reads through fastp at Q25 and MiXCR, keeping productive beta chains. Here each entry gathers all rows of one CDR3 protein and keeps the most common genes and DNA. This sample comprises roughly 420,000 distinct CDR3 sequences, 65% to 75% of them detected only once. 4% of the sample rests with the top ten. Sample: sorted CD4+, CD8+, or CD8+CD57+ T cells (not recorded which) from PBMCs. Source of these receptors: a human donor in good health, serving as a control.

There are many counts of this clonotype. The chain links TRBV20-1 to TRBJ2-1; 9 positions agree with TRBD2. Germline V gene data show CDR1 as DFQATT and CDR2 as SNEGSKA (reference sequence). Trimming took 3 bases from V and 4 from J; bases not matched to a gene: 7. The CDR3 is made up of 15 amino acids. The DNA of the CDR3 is TGCAGTGCTAGTTTACGAGCGGGGGGATACAATGAGCAGTTCTTC. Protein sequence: CSASLRAGGYNEQFF.

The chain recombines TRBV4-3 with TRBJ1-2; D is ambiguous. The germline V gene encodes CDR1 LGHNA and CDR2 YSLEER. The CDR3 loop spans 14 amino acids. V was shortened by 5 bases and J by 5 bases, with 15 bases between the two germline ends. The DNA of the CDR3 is TGCGCCAGCAGCTTATTGGAGGAGGCGTATGGCTACACCTTC. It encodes CASSLLEEAYGYTF.

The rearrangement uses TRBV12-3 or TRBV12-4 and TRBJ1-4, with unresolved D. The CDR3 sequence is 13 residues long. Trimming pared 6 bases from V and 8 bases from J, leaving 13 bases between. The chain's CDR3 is CASRDPNGEKLFF. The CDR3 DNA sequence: TGTGCCAGCAGGGATCCGAACGGAGAAAAACTGTTTTTT.

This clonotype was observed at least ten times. The CDR3 nucleotides read TGTGCCAGCAGCGGGCAGGAATCCTACGAGCAGTACTTC. It yields the protein CASSGQESYEQYF. The chain uses TRBV6-1 and TRBJ2-7; D is uncertain. V shed 6 bases and J shed 1 base, with 10 bases lying between them. Germline V gene lookup returns CDR1 MNHNS and CDR2 SASEGT. The CDR3 has 13 amino acids.

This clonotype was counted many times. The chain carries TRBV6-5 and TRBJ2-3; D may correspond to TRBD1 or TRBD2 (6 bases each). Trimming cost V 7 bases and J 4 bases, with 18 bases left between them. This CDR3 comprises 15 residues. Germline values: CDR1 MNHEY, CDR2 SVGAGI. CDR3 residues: CASNRGLIRADTQYF. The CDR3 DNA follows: TGTGCCAGCAATCGGGGGCTAATCAGGGCAGATACGCAGTATTTT.

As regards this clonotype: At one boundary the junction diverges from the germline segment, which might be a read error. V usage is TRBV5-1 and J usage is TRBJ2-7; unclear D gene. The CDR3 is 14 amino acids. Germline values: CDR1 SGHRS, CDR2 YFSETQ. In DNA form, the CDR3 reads TGTGCCACCAGCACAGACGTGGGTGGCCACGAGCAGTACTTC. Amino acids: CATSTDVGGHEQYF.

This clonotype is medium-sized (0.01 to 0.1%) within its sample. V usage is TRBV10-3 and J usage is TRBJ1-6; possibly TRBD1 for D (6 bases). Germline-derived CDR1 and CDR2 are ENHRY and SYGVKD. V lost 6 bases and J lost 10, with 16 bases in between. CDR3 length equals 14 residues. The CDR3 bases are TGTGCCATCAGCCCCGGGATGGGGGCGTCACCCCTCCACTTT. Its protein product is CAISPGMGASPLHF.

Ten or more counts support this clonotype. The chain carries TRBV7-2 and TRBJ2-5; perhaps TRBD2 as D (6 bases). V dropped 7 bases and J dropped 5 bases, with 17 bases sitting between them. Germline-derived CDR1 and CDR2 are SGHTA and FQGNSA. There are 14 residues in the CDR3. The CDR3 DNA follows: TGTGCCAGCAACCCAATGGTAGCGGAGGAGACCCAGTACTTC. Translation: CASNPMVAEETQYF.

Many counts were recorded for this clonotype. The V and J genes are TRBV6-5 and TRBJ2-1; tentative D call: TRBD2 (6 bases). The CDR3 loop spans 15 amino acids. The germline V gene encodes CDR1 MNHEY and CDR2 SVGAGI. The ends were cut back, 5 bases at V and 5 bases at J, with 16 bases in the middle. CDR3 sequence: CASSTTDYRNNEQFF. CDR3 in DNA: TGTGCCAGCAGTACCACGGACTACCGAAACAATGAGCAGTTCTTC.

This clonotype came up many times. The CDR3 bases are TGCAGTGCTGGCGGGAAAGAGACCCAGTACTTC. This encodes CSAGGKETQYF. The V and J genes are TRBV20-1 and TRBJ2-5; D might be TRBD2 (6 bases). The CDR3 runs to 11 residues. Trimming removed 5 bases at V and 3 bases at J, with 7 bases between. From germline, CDR1 is DFQATT and CDR2 SNEGSKA (reference sequence).

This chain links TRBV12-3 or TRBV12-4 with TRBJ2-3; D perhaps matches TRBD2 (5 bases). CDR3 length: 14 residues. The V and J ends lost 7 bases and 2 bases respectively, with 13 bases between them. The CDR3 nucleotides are TGTGCCAGCACGCCCGGGGTAGCCACAGATACGCAGTATTTT. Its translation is CASTPGVATDTQYF.

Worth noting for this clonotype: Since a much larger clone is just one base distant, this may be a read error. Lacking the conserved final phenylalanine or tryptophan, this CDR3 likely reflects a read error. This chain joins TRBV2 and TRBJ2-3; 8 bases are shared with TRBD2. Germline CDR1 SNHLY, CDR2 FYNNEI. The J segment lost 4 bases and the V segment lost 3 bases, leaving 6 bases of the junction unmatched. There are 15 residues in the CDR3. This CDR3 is CASSEQTGGPDTQYS. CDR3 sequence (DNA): TGTGCCAGCAGTGAGCAGACGGGGGGGCCAGATACGCAGTATTCT.

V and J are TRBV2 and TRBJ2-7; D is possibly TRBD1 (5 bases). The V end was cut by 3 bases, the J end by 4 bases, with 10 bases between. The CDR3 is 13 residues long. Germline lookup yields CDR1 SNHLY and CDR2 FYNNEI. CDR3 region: CASSDRASYEQYF. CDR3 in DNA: TGTGCCAGCAGTGACAGGGCCTCATACGAGCAGTACTTC.

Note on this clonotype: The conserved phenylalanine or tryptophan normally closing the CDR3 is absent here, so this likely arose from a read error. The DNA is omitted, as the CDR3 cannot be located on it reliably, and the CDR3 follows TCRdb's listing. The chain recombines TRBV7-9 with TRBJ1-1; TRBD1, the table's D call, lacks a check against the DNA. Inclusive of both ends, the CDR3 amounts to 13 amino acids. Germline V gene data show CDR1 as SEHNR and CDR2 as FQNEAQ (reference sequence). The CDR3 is CASTGRRPSTAGQ.

The CDR3 protein is CAISESISGYTF. The DNA for the CDR3 is TGTGCCATCAGTGAGTCGATATCCGGCTACACCTTC. The V and J genes are TRBV10-3 and TRBJ1-2, with D hard to call. The germline V gene encodes CDR1 ENHRY and CDR2 SYGVKD. V was shortened by 0 bases and J by 8 bases, with 7 bases between the two germline ends. This CDR3 region has 12 residues.